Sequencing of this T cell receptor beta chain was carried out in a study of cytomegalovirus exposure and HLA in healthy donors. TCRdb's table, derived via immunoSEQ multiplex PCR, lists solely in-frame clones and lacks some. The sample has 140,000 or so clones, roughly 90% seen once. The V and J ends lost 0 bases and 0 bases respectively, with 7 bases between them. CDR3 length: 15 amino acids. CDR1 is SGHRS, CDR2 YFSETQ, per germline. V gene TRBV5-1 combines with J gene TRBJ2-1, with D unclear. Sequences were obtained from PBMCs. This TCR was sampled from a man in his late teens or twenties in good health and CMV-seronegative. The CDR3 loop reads CASSLDLDSYNEQFF. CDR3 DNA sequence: TGCGCCAGCAGCTTGGATCTAGACTCCTACAATGAGCAGTTCTTC. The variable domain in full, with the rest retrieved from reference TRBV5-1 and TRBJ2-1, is KAGVTQTPRYLIKTRGQQVTLSCSPISGHRSVSWYQQTPGQGLQFLFEYFSETQRNKGNFPGRFSGRQFSNSRSEMNVSTLELGDSALYLCASSLDLDSYNEQFFGPGTRLTVL.